These 14 T cell receptor beta chains were all obtained from the same sample, sequenced in a study of blood T cell repertoires in COVID-19. Profiling relied on immunoSEQ multiplex PCR, and the TCRdb table lists in-frame clones only, not all of them. The sample includes a few hundred thousand clones, 84% of them seen just once. Sequenced: PBMCs or T cells enriched from blood (not recorded which). Receptors originate from a woman aged 40 to 50 who had recovered from COVID-19.

The chain uses TRBV28 and TRBJ1-5; TRBD1 matches at 8 bases. This CDR3 is 16 amino acids long. Losses at the gene ends were 5 bases for V and 1 base for J; bases not matched to a gene: 7. The germline V gene has CDR1 MDHEN and CDR2 SYDVKM. In DNA form, the CDR3 reads TGTGCCAGCAGTACTGCCAGGGGGCCGAGCAATCAGCCCCAGCATTTT. Translated: CASSTARGPSNQPQHF. The whole variable domain, filled in from reference TRBV28 and TRBJ1-5, reads DVKVTQSSRYLVKRTGEKVFLECVQDMDHENMFWYRQDPGLGLRLIYFSYDVKMKEKGDIPEGYSVSREKKERFSLILESASTNQTSMYLCASSTARGPSNQPQHFGDGTRLSIL.

This clone was detected once. V and J are TRBV5-4 and TRBJ2-1, with TRBD2 identical over 12 bases. Trimming at V came to 4 bases and at J to 1 base, leaving 3 bases not matched to a gene. The CDR3 has 16 residues. CDR1 SGHNT and CDR2 YYREEE come from the germline V gene (reference sequence). DNA for the CDR3: TGTGCCAGCAGCGCGGGGACTAGCGGGTCCTACAATGAGCAGTTCTTC. Its protein product is CASSAGTSGSYNEQFF.

The chain joins TRBV10-2 to TRBJ2-1; TRBD2 matches 11 bases. This CDR3 comprises 16 residues. With 7 bases clipped from V and 5 bases from J, the junction kept 10 bases outside the gene matches. The germline V gene has CDR1 WSHSY and CDR2 SAAADI. The CDR3 region is CASTHPGTSGNNEQFF. CDR3 bases: TGCGCCAGCACCCACCCCGGGACTAGCGGAAACAATGAGCAGTTCTTC.

This clone showed up just once. The chain combines TRBV20-1 with TRBJ1-3, with a possible D match to TRBD1 (5 bases). The CDR3 extends over 11 amino acids. Germline CDR1 DFQATT, CDR2 SNEGSKA (reference sequence). Trimming took 1 base from V and 10 from J, leaving 8 bases between them. In nucleotides, the CDR3 is TGCAGTGCTAGAGTGGGGGGGACCATATATTTT. Translation gives CSARVGGTIYF.

The rearrangement joins TRBV7-2 to TRBJ2-3, with a possible D match to TRBD2 (5 bases). V was shortened by 4 bases and J by 6 bases, with 11 bases between the two germline ends. The CDR3 has 13 residues. The V gene's germline CDR1 is SGHTA and CDR2 FQGNSA. The CDR3 region is CASSSQTRDTQYF. The CDR3 DNA is TGTGCCAGCAGCTCACAAACTAGGGATACGCAGTATTTT.

This chain connects TRBV7-9 to TRBJ2-1; a possible D gene is TRBD1 (6 bases). This CDR3 contains 13 residues. Germline loops: CDR1 SEHNR, CDR2 FQNEAQ (reference sequence). With 1 base removed from V and 10 bases from J, the gap between germline ends came to 11 bases. The CDR3 sequence is CASSLEGQAEQFF. In DNA form, the CDR3 reads TGTGCCAGCAGCTTAGAGGGACAAGCCGAGCAGTTCTTC.

The rearrangement links TRBV5-4 to TRBJ2-1; possible D gene TRBD2, 6 bases. The V and J ends lost 3 bases and 9 bases respectively, with 10 bases between them. CDR1 and CDR2 (germline): SGHNT, YYREEE (reference sequence). The CDR3 covers 12 residues. CDR3 loop: CASSSRDGEQFF. CDR3 DNA sequence: TGTGCCAGCAGCTCGCGGGATGGTGAGCAGTTCTTC. Looking up the rest from reference TRBV5-4 and TRBJ2-1 gives the full variable domain: ETGVTQSPTHLIKTRGQQVTLRCSSQSGHNTVSWYQQALGQGPQFIFQYYREEENGRGNFPPRFSGLQFPNYSSELNVNALELDDSALYLCASSSRDGEQFFGPGTRLTVL.

The chain couples TRBV28 to TRBJ1-6, with a tentative D call TRBD1 (5 bases). The CDR3 runs to 15 residues. V was shortened by 5 bases and J by 3 bases, with 11 bases between the two germline ends. Germline CDR1 is MDHEN and CDR2 is SYDVKM. The CDR3 here is CASSPLQGYNSPLHF. CDR3 bases: TGTGCCAGCAGTCCGCTGCAGGGCTATAATTCACCCCTCCACTTT.

The CDR3 DNA sequence: TGTGCCAGCAGTTTCCTTACGCCAGGGGGCGCGAGTGGCTACACCTTC. Translation gives CASSFLTPGGASGYTF. The chain carries TRBV28 and TRBJ1-2; 8 bases match TRBD1. Germline loops: CDR1 MDHEN, CDR2 SYDVKM. The CDR3 runs to 16 residues. Trimming cost V 3 bases and J 7 bases; bases outside gene matches: 13.

This chain uses TRBV27 with TRBJ2-1, with 7 bases that match TRBD1. The ends lost 3 bases at V and 4 bases at J; junction bases unmatched: 18. CDR1 and CDR2 from the germline V gene are MNHEY and SMNVEV (reference sequence). CDR3 size: 19 residues. This CDR3 is CASSFVARPSQGNYNEQFF. The CDR3, as DNA: TGTGCCAGCAGTTTTGTGGCCCGCCCGTCACAGGGGAATTACAATGAGCAGTTCTTC.

The chain employs TRBV7-2 and TRBJ1-1; D remains ambiguous. The germline CDR1 and CDR2 sequences are SGHTA and FQGNSA. CDR3 length: 15 residues. V lost 4 bases, J lost 0 bases, and 12 bases lay in between. In DNA, the CDR3 is TGTGCCAGCAGCTCAACGGGCGGGATGAACACTGAAGCTTTCTTT. Translating gives CASSSTGGMNTEAFF.

V and J are TRBV19 and TRBJ2-7; TRBD1 agrees at 12 bases. V was pared by 3 bases and J by 6 bases, with 6 bases of the junction left unmatched. Germline CDR1 reads LNHDA; CDR2 reads SQIVND (reference sequence). This CDR3 is 15 amino acids long. DNA for the CDR3: TGTGCCAGTAGTATTAAGGGACAGGGGGCGCGCGAGCAGTACTTC. Protein: CASSIKGQGAREQYF.

In DNA form, the CDR3 reads TGTGCCTGGGACCACCCGGGACAGGGGGCCCCGAACACCGGGGAGCTGTTTTTT. Its protein product is CAWDHPGQGAPNTGELFF. This chain joins TRBV30 and TRBJ2-2, with 12 bases identical to TRBD1. The length of the CDR3 is 18 residues. V shed 5 bases, J shed 0 bases, and the junction held 10 bases outside the gene matches. Germline V gene data show CDR1 as GTSNPN and CDR2 as SVGIG (reference sequence).

This clone was observed a handful of times. The CDR3 spells CASSEQNGNTIYF. CDR3 nucleotide sequence: TGTGCCAGCAGTGAACAAAATGGAAACACCATATATTTT. The gene calls are TRBV2 and TRBJ1-3; the D is unclear. The CDR3 has 13 amino acids. Germline CDR1 SNHLY, CDR2 FYNNEI. Trimming removed 2 bases at V and 3 bases at J, with 5 bases between.